This paragraph reports one T cell receptor beta chain. Its antigen is unknown. TCRdb reanalyzed the 5' RACE reads, giving one entry per CDR3 protein sequence and no DNA. This table holds roughly 160,000 distinct CDR3 sequences. The data are from a study of T cells expressing NK-cell markers. Background on the study: Sequencing covered eight donors, seven HCMV-seropositive and one seronegative.

General study results and limits: Dominant NKG2C+ clonotype frequencies of 1.0-7.0% of CD8+ T cells were measured in more than five donors. Expanded NKG2C+ T cell clones had unclear HCMV specificity. Once again these clonotypes came out on top in the CD3+CD56-NKG2C+ fraction of a few donors.

The receptor comes from a woman aged 18-69 years in good health. What was sequenced was blood T cells: a sorted CD56 or NKG2C T cell subset, CD4+ or CD8+ T cells, or bulk PBMC T cells (not recorded which).

CDR3 residues: CSARVPGGRYEQYF. This sequence joins TRBV20-1 and TRBJ2-7; lacking DNA, the TRBD2 call made by TCRdb goes unchecked. The CDR3 runs 14 residues. Germline CDR1 reads DFQATT; CDR2 reads SNEGSKA (reference sequence).